The 17 T cell receptor beta chains below all came from one sample that was sequenced in a study of blood T cell repertoires in COVID-19. Method: immunoSEQ multiplex PCR; TCRdb's copy keeps in-frame clones and lacks some. This sample has about 170,000 clones, with about nine tenths found just once. The specimen was peripheral blood. These receptors all stem from a man aged 25-40 years with COVID-19, enrolled during active disease.

The chain employs TRBV2 and TRBJ2-5; D possibly corresponds to TRBD1 (5 bases). The CDR3 has 13 residues. Trimming took 6 bases from V and 5 from J, leaving 13 bases between them. The germline V gene has CDR1 SNHLY and CDR2 FYNNEI. This CDR3 reads CASRSTVLETQYF. The CDR3 DNA reads as TGTGCCAGCAGGTCGACAGTTTTGGAGACCCAGTACTTC.

The chain has TRBV18 and TRBJ2-5, with TRBD1 matching 7 bases. V lost 3 bases to trimming and J lost 4 bases; unmatched junction nucleotides: 5. The CDR3 has 14 amino acids. Looked up from germline, CDR1 is KGHSH and CDR2 is LQKENI. The CDR3, as DNA: TGTGCCAGCTCACCTCGGGACAGAGGAGAGACCCAGTACTTC. As protein: CASSPRDRGETQYF.

CDR3 DNA: TGTGCCAGCAGCCAAGCGAGAAATGGGACAGGGGGATGTCAGCCCCAGCATTTT. Translated, it gives CASSQARNGTGGCQPQHF. The rearrangement uses TRBV3-1 (or the pseudogene TRBV3-2) and TRBJ1-5; the match to TRBD1 covers 11 bases. The V gene's germline CDR1 is LGHDT and CDR2 YNNKEL (reference sequence). The CDR3 has 18 amino acids. The V and J ends lost 1 base and 6 bases, in that order; junction bases with no gene match: 11.

The V and J genes are TRBV18 and TRBJ2-5, with D possibly being TRBD2 (5 bases). The germline V gene has CDR1 KGHSH and CDR2 LQKENI. V lost 3 bases, J lost 5 bases, and 10 bases lay in between. CDR3 length: 13 residues. The CDR3 DNA reads as TGTGCCAGCTCACCCCCCGGAGGTGAGACCCAGTACTTC. Its translation: CASSPPGGETQYF. The full variable domain, with the rest looked up from reference TRBV18 and TRBJ2-5, is NAGVMQNPRHLVRRRGQEARLRCSPMKGHSHVYWYRQLPEEGLKFMVYLQKENIIDESGMPKERFSAEFPKEGPSILRIQQVVRGDSAAYFCASSPPGGETQYFGPGTRLLVL.

The CDR3 here is CAIKWDTIYEQYF. The CDR3 nucleotides read TGTGCCATCAAGTGGGACACGATCTACGAGCAGTACTTC. This sequence joins TRBV10-3 and TRBJ2-7, with a tentative D call TRBD1 (6 bases). CDR1 and CDR2 from the germline V gene are ENHRY and SYGVKD. V was pared by 7 bases and J by 3 bases, with 13 bases between. This CDR3 region has 13 residues.

The rearrangement links TRBV6-5 to TRBJ2-7; the match to TRBD2 covers 7 bases. Germline assignment: CDR1 MNHEY and CDR2 SVGAGI. The CDR3 is 15 amino acids. V was pared by 7 bases and J by 3 bases, with 12 bases of the junction left unmatched. CDR3 nucleotides: TGTGCCAGCAACCCAACGGGGGGTCCAATCTACGAGCAGTACTTC. Residues: CASNPTGGPIYEQYF.

CDR3 loop: CASSPPGQETQYF. The CDR3 coding sequence is TGTGCCAGCAGCCCCCCCGGGCAAGAGACCCAGTACTTC. The V gene is TRBV13, the J gene TRBJ2-5; no definite D call. Germline lookup yields CDR1 PRHDT and CDR2 FYEKMQ (reference sequence). This CDR3 has 13 residues. V lost 5 bases, J lost 2 bases, and 9 bases lay in between.

The chain couples TRBV28 to TRBJ1-1; D remains unclear. This CDR3 has 14 residues. In germline, CDR1 is MDHEN, CDR2 SYDVKM. Trimming stripped 1 base from V and 8 bases from J, with 14 bases between. The CDR3 is CASSLSARGREAFF. The CDR3 coding sequence is TGTGCCAGCAGTTTATCGGCTCGAGGGAGGGAAGCTTTCTTT. Combining the CDR3 with reference TRBV28 and TRBJ1-1 gives the whole variable domain DVKVTQSSRYLVKRTGEKVFLECVQDMDHENMFWYRQDPGLGLRLIYFSYDVKMKEKGDIPEGYSVSREKKERFSLILESASTNQTSMYLCASSLSARGREAFFGQGTRLTVV.

The chain combines TRBV4-3 with TRBJ1-3; possibly TRBD1 for D (6 bases). Per germline, CDR1 LGHNA and CDR2 YSLEER. The CDR3 loop spans 15 amino acids. Trimming pared 0 bases from V and 2 bases from J, leaving 8 bases between. CDR3: CASSQDHRAGNTIYF. The CDR3 DNA reads TGCGCCAGCAGCCAAGATCACAGGGCTGGAAACACCATATATTTT.

This sequence joins TRBV5-5 and TRBJ1-6; 10 bases match TRBD1. Germline loops: CDR1 SGHKS, CDR2 YYEKEE (reference sequence). This CDR3 spans 16 amino acids. Trimming removed 1 base from V and 9 bases from J; junction bases left unmatched: 7. The CDR3, as DNA: TGTGCCAGCAGCTTGACACCAGACAGGGGGCTTTCACCCCTCCACTTT. Its translation is CASSLTPDRGLSPLHF.

The chain recombines TRBV28 with TRBJ1-6; 9 nucleotides align to TRBD1. This CDR3 region has 14 residues. The trim removed 4 bases at V and 11 bases at J, leaving 6 bases unmatched. Germline V CDR1 and CDR2: MDHEN, SYDVKM. This CDR3 is CASSSGTGTTPLHF. Written as DNA, the CDR3 is TGTGCCAGCAGTTCCGGGACAGGGACTACACCCCTCCACTTT.

The chain links TRBV6-5 to TRBJ2-7; 8 bases align to TRBD1. Germline assignment: CDR1 MNHEY and CDR2 SVGAGI. Germline trimming cut 6 bases from V and 4 bases from J; bases unmatched to any gene: 11. The CDR3 extends over 15 amino acids. CDR3 sequence: CASSKEPDRDYEQYF. CDR3 bases: TGTGCCAGCAGCAAAGAGCCGGACAGGGATTACGAGCAGTACTTC.

This clone was seen a single time. The chain has TRBV5-1 and TRBJ2-7, with TRBD1 matching over 9 bases. This CDR3 has 14 residues. Germline values: CDR1 SGHRS, CDR2 YFSETQ. The J segment lost 6 bases and the V segment lost 2 bases, leaving 6 bases of the junction unmatched. The CDR3 nucleotides are TGCGCCAGCAGCTTCGGGACAGGGACAAGCGAGCAGTACTTC. The encoded protein is CASSFGTGTSEQYF. The complete variable domain, with remaining parts taken from reference TRBV5-1 and TRBJ2-7, reads KAGVTQTPRYLIKTRGQQVTLSCSPISGHRSVSWYQQTPGQGLQFLFEYFSETQRNKGNFPGRFSGRQFSNSRSEMNVSTLELGDSALYLCASSFGTGTSEQYFGPGTRLTVT.

The chain recombines TRBV6-5 with TRBJ1-1; D remains ambiguous. Germline V gene sequence: CDR1 MNHEY, CDR2 SVGAGI. V lost 6 bases and J lost 1, with 15 bases in between. The CDR3 spans 15 residues. CDR3 region: CASSYFGRGNTEAFF. Written as DNA, the CDR3 is TGTGCCAGCAGCTATTTCGGACGGGGGAACACTGAAGCTTTCTTT.

The V call is TRBV6-5, the J call TRBJ2-7; no clear D. Germline V gene sequence: CDR1 MNHEY, CDR2 SVGAGI. The CDR3 is 14 amino acids. The ends were cut back, 0 bases at V and 1 base at J, with 7 bases in the middle. CDR3 DNA sequence: TGTGCCAGCAGTTACTCAAGGAGATCCTACGAGCAGTACTTC. Its translation: CASSYSRRSYEQYF.

The V and J genes are TRBV5-4 and TRBJ2-1; TRBD2 aligns across 8 bases. Germline loops: CDR1 SGHNT, CDR2 YYREEE (reference sequence). V was clipped by 4 bases and J by 8 bases; unmatched bases: 14. The CDR3 consists of 16 residues. In nucleotides, the CDR3 is TGTGCCAGCAGCCCGGGAGGGGCTACAGGGAGGGATGAGCAGTTCTTC. Translating gives CASSPGGATGRDEQFF.

V and J are TRBV28 and TRBJ1-2, with 7 bases lining up with TRBD1. Germline trimming cut 10 bases from V and 8 bases from J; bases unmatched to any gene: 19. Germline values: CDR1 MDHEN, CDR2 SYDVKM. The CDR3 totals 15 residues. CDR3 sequence: CATKTPTGKGEGYTF. The CDR3 bases are TGTGCCACCAAAACTCCGACAGGGAAGGGAGAAGGCTACACCTTC.